The clone carrying this TCR beta chain was observed at least ten times. As yet, its antigen is unknown. The data originate from a study of T cell repertoires in cytomegalovirus infection. This CDR3 spans 16 amino acids. The germline V gene encodes CDR1 SGHVS and CDR2 FNYEAQ. V lost 4 bases, J lost 6 bases, and 12 bases stayed unmatched. TCRdb itself ran the reads through MiXCR, one entry per CDR3 protein. The table has about 110,000 distinct CDR3 sequences, around 9.1% seen once. The V and J genes are TRBV7-6 and TRBJ2-1, with 7 bases matching TRBD2. The sequence derives from a human donor in good health (CMV status not recorded). Some clones in this sample may be carry-over from other donors' samples. The sequencing input was PBMCs, sequenced either directly or after in vitro stimulation (not recorded which). This chain's CDR3 is CASSSRGEGGINEQFF. CDR3 DNA sequence: TGTGCCAGCAGCTCCCGAGGGGAGGGCGGTATCAATGAGCAGTTCTTC.